This TCR beta chain was found in a study of shared clonotypes between healthy human individuals. Study-wide results and caveats: In having few donors, the study represented limited genetic and exposure-history diversity. Incomplete sequencing of sorted subsets was indicated by rarefaction despite large depth.

The germline V and J ends were trimmed by 4 bases and 0 bases, with 12 bases remaining between them. Germline CDR1 is MNHEY and CDR2 is SVGAGI. This CDR3 region has 15 residues. Authors' processing steps: Junction-only sequences without quality scores came from ImmunoSEQ, so filtering differed. Sequencing was performed with immunoSEQ multiplex PCR; in TCRdb, only in-frame clones are kept and a portion is missing. That table is the source of V, J and clone size, and D and trimming were worked out from the DNA. The top ten hold under 0.45% of the sample, which has approximately 2.3 million clones, approximately 93% seen once. With respect to this clone: What it recognizes is unknown.

Sequences were obtained from naive CD4+ T cells from PBMCs. Described subset: CD45RA+ positively selected. The chain employs TRBV6-5 and TRBJ1-2; D gene unclear. The TCR sequence derives from a young man in good health. Some clones in this sample may be carry-over from other donors' samples. CDR3 residues: CASSSPRDTNYGYTF. For the CDR3, the DNA is TGTGCCAGCAGTTCCCCCCGGGATACTAACTATGGCTACACCTTC.